This T cell receptor beta chain was captured by sequencing in a study of spatial heterogeneity in lung cancer. Study-level background: Beta-chain sequences consistently outnumbered alpha-chain sequences in detection. There was a strong correlation between the counts of TCR transcripts measured in tumor regions and a T cell transcriptional module score that was calculated from matched bulk RNA-seq. Overall study results and limits: Tumor T cells had an estimated coverage that came to around 6.5% for alpha chains and 13% for beta chains. Mutation counts in tumors were tracked by counts of expanded intratumoral alpha and beta TCRs.

The time point here: sample taken at primary tumor resection. The donors, about 74 patients with untreated early-stage non-small cell lung cancer, provided the samples. This clonotype has ten or more counts. What it binds is not known. The germline V gene encodes CDR1 SQVTM and CDR2 ANQGSEA. The V gene lost 4 bases and the J gene lost 8 bases, with 14 bases spanning the gap. The CDR3 has 13 residues. TCRdb processed the 5' RACE reads anew with MiXCR; each CDR3 protein has one entry. The table has roughly 28,000 distinct CDR3 sequences, around 7.4% seen once. The source is a male donor with early-stage non-small cell lung cancer. The input for sequencing was lung tumor tissue, taken at surgery. The rearrangement joins TRBV29-1 to TRBJ1-4, with D hard to call. CDR3 region: CSVAFAAVEKLFF. The CDR3 nucleotides read TGCAGCGTTGCTTTTGCGGCCGTAGAAAAACTGTTTTTT.